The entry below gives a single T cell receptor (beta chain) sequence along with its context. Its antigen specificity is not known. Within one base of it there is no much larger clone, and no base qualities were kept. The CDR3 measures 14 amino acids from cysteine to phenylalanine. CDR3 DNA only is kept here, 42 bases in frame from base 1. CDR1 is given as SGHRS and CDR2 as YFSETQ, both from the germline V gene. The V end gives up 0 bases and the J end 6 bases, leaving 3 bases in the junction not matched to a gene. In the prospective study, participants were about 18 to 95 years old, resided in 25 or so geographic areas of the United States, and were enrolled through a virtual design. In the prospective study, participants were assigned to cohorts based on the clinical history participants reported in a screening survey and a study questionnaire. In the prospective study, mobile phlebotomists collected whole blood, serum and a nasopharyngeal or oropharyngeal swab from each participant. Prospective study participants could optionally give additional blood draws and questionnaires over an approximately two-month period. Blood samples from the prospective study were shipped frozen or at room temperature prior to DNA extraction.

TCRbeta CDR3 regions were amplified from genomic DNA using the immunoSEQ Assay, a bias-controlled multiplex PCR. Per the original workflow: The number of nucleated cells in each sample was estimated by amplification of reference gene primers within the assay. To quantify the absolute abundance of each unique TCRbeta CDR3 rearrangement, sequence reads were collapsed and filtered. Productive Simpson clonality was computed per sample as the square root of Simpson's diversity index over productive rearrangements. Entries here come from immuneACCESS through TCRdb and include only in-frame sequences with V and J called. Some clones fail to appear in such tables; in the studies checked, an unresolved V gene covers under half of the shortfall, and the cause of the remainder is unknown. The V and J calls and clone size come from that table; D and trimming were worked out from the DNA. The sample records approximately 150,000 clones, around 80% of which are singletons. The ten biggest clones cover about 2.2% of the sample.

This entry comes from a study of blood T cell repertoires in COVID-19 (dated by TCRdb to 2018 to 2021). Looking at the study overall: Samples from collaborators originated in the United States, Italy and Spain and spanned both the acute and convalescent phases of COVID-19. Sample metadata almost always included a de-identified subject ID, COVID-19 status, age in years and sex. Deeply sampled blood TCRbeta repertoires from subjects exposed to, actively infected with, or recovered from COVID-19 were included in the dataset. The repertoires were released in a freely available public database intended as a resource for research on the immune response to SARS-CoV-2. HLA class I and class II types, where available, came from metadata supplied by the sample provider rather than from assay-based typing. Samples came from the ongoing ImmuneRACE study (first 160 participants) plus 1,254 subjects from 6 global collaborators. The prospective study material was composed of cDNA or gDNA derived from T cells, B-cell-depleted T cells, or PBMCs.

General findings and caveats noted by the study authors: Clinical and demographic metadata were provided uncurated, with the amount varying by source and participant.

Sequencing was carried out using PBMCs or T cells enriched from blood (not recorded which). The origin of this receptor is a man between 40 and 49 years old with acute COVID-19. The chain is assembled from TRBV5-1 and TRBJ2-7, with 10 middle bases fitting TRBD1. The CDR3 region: CASSLGTGGGEQYF. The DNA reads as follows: TGCGCCAGCAGCTTGGGGACAGGGGGTGGCGAGCAGTACTTC.